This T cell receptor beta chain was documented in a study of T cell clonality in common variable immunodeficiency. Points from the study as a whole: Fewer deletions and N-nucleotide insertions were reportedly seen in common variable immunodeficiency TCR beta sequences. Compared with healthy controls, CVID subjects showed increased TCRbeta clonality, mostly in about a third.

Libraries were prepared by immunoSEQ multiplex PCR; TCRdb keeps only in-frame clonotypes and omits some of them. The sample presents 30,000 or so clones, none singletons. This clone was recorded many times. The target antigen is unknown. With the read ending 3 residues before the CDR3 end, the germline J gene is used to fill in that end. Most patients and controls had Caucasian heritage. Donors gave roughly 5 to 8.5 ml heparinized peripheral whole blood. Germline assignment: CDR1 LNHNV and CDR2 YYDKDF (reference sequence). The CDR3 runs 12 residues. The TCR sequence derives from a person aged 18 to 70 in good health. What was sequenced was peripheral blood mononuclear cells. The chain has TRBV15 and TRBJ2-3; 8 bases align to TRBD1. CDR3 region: CATGGSTDTQYF. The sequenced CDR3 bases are TGTGCAACAGGGGGTAGCACAGATACG.